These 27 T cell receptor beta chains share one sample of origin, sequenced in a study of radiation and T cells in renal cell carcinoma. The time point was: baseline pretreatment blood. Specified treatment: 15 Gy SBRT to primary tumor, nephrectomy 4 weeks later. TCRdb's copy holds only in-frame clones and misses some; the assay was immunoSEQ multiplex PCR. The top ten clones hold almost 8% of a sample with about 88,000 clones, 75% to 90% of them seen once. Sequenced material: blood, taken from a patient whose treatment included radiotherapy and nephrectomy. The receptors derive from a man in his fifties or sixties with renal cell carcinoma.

The CDR3 DNA reads TGCGCCAGCAGCTTGGGTTCAGGAGGACCGTTCCAAGAGACCCAGTACTTC. Its protein product is CASSLGSGGPFQETQYF. The chain recombines TRBV5-1 with TRBJ2-5, with D tentatively TRBD2 (5 bases). Germline CDR1 reads SGHRS; CDR2 reads YFSETQ. V dropped 0 bases and J dropped 1 base, with 16 bases sitting between them. The CDR3 spans 17 residues.

CDR3 sequence: CASAGTGWYEQYF. The CDR3 DNA is TGTGCCAGCGCCGGGACAGGGTGGTACGAGCAGTACTTC. The chain has TRBV6-5 and TRBJ2-7; 9 nucleotides match TRBD1. Germline CDR1 and CDR2: MNHEY and SVGAGI. V lost 8 bases to trimming and J lost 4 bases; unmatched junction nucleotides: 6. The CDR3 has 13 residues.

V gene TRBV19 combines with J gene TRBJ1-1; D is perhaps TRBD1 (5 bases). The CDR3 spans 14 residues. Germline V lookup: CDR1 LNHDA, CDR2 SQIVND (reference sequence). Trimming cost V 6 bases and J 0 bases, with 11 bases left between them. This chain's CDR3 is CASSPMTVNTEAFF. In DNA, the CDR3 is TGTGCCAGTAGCCCGATGACAGTGAACACTGAAGCTTTCTTT.

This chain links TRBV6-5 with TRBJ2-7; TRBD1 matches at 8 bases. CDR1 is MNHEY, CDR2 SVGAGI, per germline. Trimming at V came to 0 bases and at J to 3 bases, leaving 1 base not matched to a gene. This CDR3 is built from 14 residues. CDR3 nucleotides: TGTGCCAGCAGTTACTCGGGACAGGACTACGAGCAGTACTTC. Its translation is CASSYSGQDYEQYF.

CDR3: CAWNTGYGYTF. The CDR3 DNA follows: TGTGCCTGGAACACGGGGTATGGCTACACCTTC. The chain carries TRBV30 and TRBJ1-2; D gene ambiguous. V was shortened by 4 bases and J by 5 bases, with 8 bases between the two germline ends. From germline, CDR1 is GTSNPN and CDR2 SVGIG (reference sequence). This CDR3 is 11 amino acids long.

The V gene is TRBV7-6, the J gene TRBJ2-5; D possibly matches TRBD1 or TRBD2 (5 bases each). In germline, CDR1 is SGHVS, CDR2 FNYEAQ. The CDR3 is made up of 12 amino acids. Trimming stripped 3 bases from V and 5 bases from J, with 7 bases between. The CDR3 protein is CASSFEGETQYF. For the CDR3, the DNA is TGTGCCAGCAGCTTTGAGGGGGAGACCCAGTACTTC.

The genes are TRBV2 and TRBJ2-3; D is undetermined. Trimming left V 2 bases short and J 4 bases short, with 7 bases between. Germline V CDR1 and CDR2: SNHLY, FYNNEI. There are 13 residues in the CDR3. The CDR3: CASSELTADTQYF. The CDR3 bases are TGTGCCAGCAGTGAATTAACGGCAGATACGCAGTATTTT.

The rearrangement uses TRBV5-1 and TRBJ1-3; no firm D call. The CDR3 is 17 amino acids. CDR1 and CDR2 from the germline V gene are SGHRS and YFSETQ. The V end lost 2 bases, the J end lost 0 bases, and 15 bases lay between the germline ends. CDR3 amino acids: CASSLPEGRSSGNTIYF. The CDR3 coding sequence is TGCGCCAGCAGCTTACCCGAGGGCAGGAGCTCTGGAAACACCATATATTTT.

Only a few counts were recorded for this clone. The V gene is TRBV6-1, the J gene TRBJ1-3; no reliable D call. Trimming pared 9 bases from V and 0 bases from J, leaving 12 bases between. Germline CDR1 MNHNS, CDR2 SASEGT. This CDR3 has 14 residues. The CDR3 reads CARSGELSGNTIYF. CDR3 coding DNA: TGTGCCAGATCGGGTGAACTCTCTGGAAACACCATATATTTT.

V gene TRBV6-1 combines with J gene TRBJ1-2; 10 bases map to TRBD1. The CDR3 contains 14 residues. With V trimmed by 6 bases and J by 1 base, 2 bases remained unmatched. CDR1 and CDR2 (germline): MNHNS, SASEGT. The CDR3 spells CASSWTGGNYGYTF. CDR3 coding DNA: TGTGCCAGCAGCTGGACAGGGGGTAACTATGGCTACACCTTC.

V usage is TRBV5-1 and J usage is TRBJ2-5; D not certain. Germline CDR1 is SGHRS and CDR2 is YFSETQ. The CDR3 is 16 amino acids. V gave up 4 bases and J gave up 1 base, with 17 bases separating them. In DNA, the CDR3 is TGCGCCAGCAGCCGTGGATCCAACCTGCGCCAAGAGACCCAGTACTTC. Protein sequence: CASSRGSNLRQETQYF.

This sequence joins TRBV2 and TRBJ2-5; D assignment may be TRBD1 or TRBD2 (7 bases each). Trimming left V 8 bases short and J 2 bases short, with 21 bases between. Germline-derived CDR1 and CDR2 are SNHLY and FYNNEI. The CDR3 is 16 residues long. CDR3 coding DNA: TGTGCCAGCCCTGAGAGACCAGGGGGGGTGCAAGAGACCCAGTACTTC. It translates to CASPERPGGVQETQYF. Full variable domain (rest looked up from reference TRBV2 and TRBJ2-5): EPEVTQTPSHQVTQMGQEVILRCVPISNHLYFYWYRQILGQKVEFLVSFYNNEISEKSEIFDDQFSVERPDGSNFTLKIRSTKLEDSAMYFCASPERPGGVQETQYFGPGTRLLVL.

The DNA for the CDR3 is TGTGCCAGCAGTTCCAACCTATGGGGGAGCGCCTACGAGCAGTACTTC. Translating gives CASSSNLWGSAYEQYF. The chain uses TRBV28 and TRBJ2-7; D possibly uses TRBD1 or TRBD2 (5 bases each). The CDR3 is 16 amino acids. The germline CDR1 and CDR2 sequences are MDHEN and SYDVKM. The V gene lost 4 bases and the J gene lost 2 bases, with 18 bases spanning the gap.

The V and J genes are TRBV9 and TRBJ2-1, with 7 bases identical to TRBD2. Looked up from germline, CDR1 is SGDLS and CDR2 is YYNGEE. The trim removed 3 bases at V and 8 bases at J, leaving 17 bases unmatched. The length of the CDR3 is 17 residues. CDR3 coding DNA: TGTGCCAGCAGCGAGGGAGGGGTGGCAGGCTTTCTCGATGAGCAGTTCTTC. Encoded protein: CASSEGGVAGFLDEQFF.

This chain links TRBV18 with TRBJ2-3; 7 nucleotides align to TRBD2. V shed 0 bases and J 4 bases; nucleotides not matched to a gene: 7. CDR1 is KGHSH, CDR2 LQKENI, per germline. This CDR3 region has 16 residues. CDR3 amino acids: CASSPPGGVRADTQYF. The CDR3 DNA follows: TGTGCCAGCTCACCACCGGGAGGGGTTCGAGCAGATACGCAGTATTTT.

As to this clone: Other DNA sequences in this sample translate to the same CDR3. The CDR3 spells CASSVGLAGGNDGELFF. In DNA, the CDR3 is TGTGCCAGCAGCGTGGGACTAGCGGGAGGTAACGACGGGGAGCTGTTTTTT. The chain is built from TRBV9 and TRBJ2-2, with 15 bases fitting TRBD2. The CDR3 has 17 residues. CDR1 SGDLS and CDR2 YYNGEE come from the germline V gene. The J segment lost 7 bases and the V segment lost 2 bases, leaving 6 bases of the junction unmatched.

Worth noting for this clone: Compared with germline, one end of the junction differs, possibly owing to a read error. The CDR3 spells CASSWGETASF. DNA of the CDR3: TGTGCCAGCAGTTGGGGAGAGACGGCGTCCTTC. The chain combines TRBV6-5 with TRBJ1-2; D gene ambiguous. Germline CDR1 is MNHEY and CDR2 is SVGAGI. The CDR3 has 11 amino acids.

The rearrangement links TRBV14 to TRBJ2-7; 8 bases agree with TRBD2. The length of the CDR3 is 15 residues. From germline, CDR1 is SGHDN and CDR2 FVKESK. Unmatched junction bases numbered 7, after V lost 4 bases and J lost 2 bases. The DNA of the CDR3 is TGTGCCAGCAGCCCCACCCAAGCGGGAGCCTACGAGCAGTACTTC. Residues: CASSPTQAGAYEQYF.

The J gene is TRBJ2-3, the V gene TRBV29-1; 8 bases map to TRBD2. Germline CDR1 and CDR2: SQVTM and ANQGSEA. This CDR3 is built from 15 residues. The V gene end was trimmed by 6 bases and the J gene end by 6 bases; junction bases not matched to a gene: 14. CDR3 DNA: TGCAGCGTGACCACCGTGCGGGAGGTTGCGGATACGCAGTATTTT. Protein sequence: CSVTTVREVADTQYF.

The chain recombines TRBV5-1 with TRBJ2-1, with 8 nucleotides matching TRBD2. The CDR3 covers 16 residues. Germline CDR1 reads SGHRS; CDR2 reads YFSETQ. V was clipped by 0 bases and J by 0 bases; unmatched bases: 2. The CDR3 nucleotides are TGCGCCAGCAGCTTGGGCAGCGGGAGCTCCTACAATGAGCAGTTCTTC. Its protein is CASSLGSGSSYNEQFF.

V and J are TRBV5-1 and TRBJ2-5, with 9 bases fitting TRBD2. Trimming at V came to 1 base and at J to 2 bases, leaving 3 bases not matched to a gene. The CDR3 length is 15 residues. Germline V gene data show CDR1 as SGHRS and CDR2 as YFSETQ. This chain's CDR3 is CASSLTSGLQETQYF. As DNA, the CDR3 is TGCGCCAGCAGCTTGACTAGCGGGTTACAAGAGACCCAGTACTTC.

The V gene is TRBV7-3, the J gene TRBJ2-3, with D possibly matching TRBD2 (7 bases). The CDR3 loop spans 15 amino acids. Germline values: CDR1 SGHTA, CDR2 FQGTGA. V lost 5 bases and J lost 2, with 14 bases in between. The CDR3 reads CASSERGGLTDTQYF. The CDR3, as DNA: TGTGCCAGCAGCGAAAGGGGGGGCCTCACAGATACGCAGTATTTT.

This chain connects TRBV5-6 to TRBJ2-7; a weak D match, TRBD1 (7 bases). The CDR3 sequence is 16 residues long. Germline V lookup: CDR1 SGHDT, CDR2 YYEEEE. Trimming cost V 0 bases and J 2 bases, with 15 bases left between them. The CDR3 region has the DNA TGTGCCAGCAGCTTGGCCGGGGGCAGGGGGGCCTACGAGCAGTACTTC. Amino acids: CASSLAGGRGAYEQYF.

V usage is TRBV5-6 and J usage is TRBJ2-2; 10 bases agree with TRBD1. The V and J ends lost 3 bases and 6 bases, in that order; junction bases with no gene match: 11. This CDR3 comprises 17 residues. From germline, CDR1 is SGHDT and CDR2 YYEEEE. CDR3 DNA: TGTGCCAGCAGCTCGCCTCCGGGACAGGGGTACCCCGGGGAGCTGTTTTTT. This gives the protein CASSSPPGQGYPGELFF.

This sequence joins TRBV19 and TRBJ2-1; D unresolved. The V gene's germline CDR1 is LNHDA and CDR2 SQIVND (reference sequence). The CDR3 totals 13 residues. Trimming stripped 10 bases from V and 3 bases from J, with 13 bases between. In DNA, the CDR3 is TGTGCCACCCAACTCGGGCTCTACAATGAGCAGTTCTTC. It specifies CATQLGLYNEQFF. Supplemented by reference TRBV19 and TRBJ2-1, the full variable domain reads DGGITQSPKYLFRKEGQNVTLSCEQNLNHDAMYWYRQDPGQGLRLIYYSQIVNDFQKGDIAEGYSVSREKKESFPLTVTSAQKNPTAFYLCATQLGLYNEQFFGPGTRLTVL.

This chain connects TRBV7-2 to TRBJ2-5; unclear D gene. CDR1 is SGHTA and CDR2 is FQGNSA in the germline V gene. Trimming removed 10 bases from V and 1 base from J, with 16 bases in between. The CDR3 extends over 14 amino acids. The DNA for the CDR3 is TGTGCCACCCTGGTTTGGGGTATCCAAGAGACCCAGTACTTC. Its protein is CATLVWGIQETQYF.

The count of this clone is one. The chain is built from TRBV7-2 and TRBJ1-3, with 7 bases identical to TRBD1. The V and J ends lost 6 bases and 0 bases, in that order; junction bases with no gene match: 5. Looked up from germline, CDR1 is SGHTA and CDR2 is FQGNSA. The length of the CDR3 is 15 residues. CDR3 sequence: CASSPTGDSGNTIYF. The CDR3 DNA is TGTGCCAGCAGTCCTACAGGGGACTCTGGAAACACCATATATTTT.